The clone carrying this T cell receptor beta chain is a singleton in its sample. Its cognate antigen is unknown. This specimen belongs to a study of shared clonotypes between healthy human individuals. As for the study in general: There were three CD4 naive, three CD4 memory, two CD8 naive and one CD8 memory plates per donor.

CD8 cells regarded as naive lacked CD45RO, were positively chosen for CCR7, and omitted terminally differentiated effector memory CD45RA+ cells. Germline assignment: CDR1 SGHTS and CDR2 YDEGEE. V was trimmed by 4 bases and J by 4 bases, leaving 14 bases between them. The CDR3 loop spans 14 amino acids. Assay used: immunoSEQ multiplex PCR; TCRdb lists only in-frame clones, some missing. The data contain around 2.1 million clones, 93% of them singletons. Study outcomes and limitations: Rarefaction showed that sequencing of sorted subsets was incomplete (despite large depth). The study found lower generation probabilities in non-shared clonotypes than in those shared by all four donors.

The chain combines TRBV5-8 with TRBJ1-2; D is unclear. Sequences were obtained from naive CD8+ T cells from PBMCs. The sequence derives from a man in his late teens or twenties in good health. Some clones in this sample may be carry-over from other donors' samples. The CDR3 here is CASSPTYMGYGYTF. The CDR3 DNA follows: TGTGCCAGCAGCCCAACATATATGGGCTATGGCTACACCTTC.